The clone carrying this TCR beta chain occurred a few times. Its antigen is still unknown. The junction does not match germline at one end; this may be a read error. A second PCR, run for roughly 7 to 11 cycles, used a sample-barcoded 5' primer plus a J-beta primer mix. Each cDNA molecule was tagged by a template-switch adaptor that had 12 random nucleotides. Using its own MiXCR run on the 5' RACE reads, TCRdb lists one record per CDR3 protein. The sample lists 1.5 million to 2 million distinct CDR3 sequences, approximately 28% occurring once. The germline V gene has CDR1 SGHTA and CDR2 FQGNSA. This CDR3 spans 14 amino acids. Each donor's blood draw was approximately 10 milliliters of peripheral blood. The sample belongs to a study of blood T cells in healthy people across ages. The wider study: T cells yielded about one barcoded beta molecule per two cells through template switching. Study-level results: Underestimates were what the diversity estimates from one million T cells were considered to be.

The receptor was derived from a woman in her 30s in good health. Sequencing was performed on blood. The chain carries TRBV7-2 and TRBJ2-7; TRBD1 matches 8 bases. CDR3 sequence (DNA): TGTGCCTGCAGCCCTGACAGGGGAAACTACGAGCAGTACTTC. Encoded protein: CACSPDRGNYEQYF.